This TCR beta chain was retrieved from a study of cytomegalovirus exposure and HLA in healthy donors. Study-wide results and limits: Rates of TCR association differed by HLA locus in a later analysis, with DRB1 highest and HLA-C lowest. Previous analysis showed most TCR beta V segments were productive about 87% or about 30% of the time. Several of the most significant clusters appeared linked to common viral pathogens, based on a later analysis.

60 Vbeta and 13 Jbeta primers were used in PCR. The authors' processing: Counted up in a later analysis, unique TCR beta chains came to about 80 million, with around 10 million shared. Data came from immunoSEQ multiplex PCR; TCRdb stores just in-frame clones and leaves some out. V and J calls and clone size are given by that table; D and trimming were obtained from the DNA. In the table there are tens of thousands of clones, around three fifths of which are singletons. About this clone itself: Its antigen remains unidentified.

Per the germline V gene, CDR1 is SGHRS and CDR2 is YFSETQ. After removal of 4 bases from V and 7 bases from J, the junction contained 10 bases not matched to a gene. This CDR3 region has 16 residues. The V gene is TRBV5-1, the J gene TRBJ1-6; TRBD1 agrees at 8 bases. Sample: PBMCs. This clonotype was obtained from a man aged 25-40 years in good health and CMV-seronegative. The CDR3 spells CASSVSAGTGNSPLHF. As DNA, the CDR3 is TGCGCCAGCAGCGTATCTGCCGGGACAGGAAATTCACCCCTCCACTTT.